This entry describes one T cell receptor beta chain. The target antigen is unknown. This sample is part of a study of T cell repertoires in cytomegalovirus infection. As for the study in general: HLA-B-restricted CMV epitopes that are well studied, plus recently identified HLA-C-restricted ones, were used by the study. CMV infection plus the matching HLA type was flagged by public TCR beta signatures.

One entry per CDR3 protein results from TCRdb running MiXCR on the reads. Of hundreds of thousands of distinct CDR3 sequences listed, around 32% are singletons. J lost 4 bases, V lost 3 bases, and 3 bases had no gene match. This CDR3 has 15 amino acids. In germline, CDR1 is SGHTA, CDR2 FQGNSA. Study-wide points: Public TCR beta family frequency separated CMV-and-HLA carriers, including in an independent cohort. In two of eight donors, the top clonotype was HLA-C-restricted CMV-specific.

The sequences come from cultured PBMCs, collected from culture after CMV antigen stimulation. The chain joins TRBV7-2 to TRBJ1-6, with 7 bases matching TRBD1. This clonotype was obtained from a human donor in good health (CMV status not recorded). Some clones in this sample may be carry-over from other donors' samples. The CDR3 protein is CASSFGQVYNSPLHF. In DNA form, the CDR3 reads TGTGCCAGCAGCTTTGGACAGGTTTATAATTCACCCCTCCACTTT. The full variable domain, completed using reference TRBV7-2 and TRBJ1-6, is GAGVSQSPSNKVTEKGKDVELRCDPISGHTALYWYRQSLGQGLEFLIYFQGNSAPDKSGLPSDRFSAERTGGSVSTLTIQRTQQEDSAVYLCASSFGQVYNSPLHFGNGTRLTVT.